What follows are 12 T cell receptor beta chains derived from one specimen sequenced in a study of CD8 T cells in Susac syndrome. After extraction with the RNeasy kit, about 0.45 to 1 ug of the RNA was reverse transcribed using random hexamers. TCRdb fed the immunoSEQ multiplex PCR reads into MiXCR, producing one record per CDR3 protein. The sample has fewer than 150,000 distinct CDR3 sequences, 90% to 95% seen once; the top ten hold roughly 0.094%. Sequencing was performed on CD4+ T cells from PBMCs. Receptors originate from a human donor with multiple sclerosis.

The chain is built from TRBV5-1 and TRBJ2-7; D is ambiguous. Trimming removed 4 bases from V and 6 bases from J, with 17 bases in between. Per germline, CDR1 SGHRS and CDR2 YFSETQ. There are 14 residues in the CDR3. The CDR3 nucleotides read TGCGCCAGCAGCCGAGCACAAAAACCCCTCGAGCAGTACTTC. This codes for CASSRAQKPLEQYF.

The chain is built from TRBV30 and TRBJ1-3; D is unclear. The V gene's germline CDR1 is GTSNPN and CDR2 SVGIG (reference sequence). V shed 0 bases and J shed 1 base, with 13 bases lying between them. The CDR3 is made up of 16 amino acids. CDR3 sequence: CAWSVGGRRSGNTIYF. CDR3 in DNA: TGTGCCTGGAGTGTTGGAGGGCGCAGGTCTGGAAACACCATATATTTT.

The chain is built from TRBV27 and TRBJ2-6, with no clear D. Germline V lookup: CDR1 MNHEY, CDR2 SMNVEV (reference sequence). This CDR3 region has 18 residues. V was clipped by 7 bases and J by 0 bases, with 19 bases between them. CDR3 in DNA: TGTGCCAGCAAAGTTCGCCAGGAGTACCGCTCTGGGGCCAACGTCCTGACTTTC. This encodes CASKVRQEYRSGANVLTF.

The chain uses TRBV3-1 and TRBJ1-1; TRBD1 might be the D (5 bases). The V gene's germline CDR1 is LGHDT and CDR2 YNNKEL (reference sequence). The CDR3 is 15 residues long. The V and J ends lost 3 bases and 0 bases respectively, with 11 bases between them. CDR3 in DNA: TGTGCCAGCAGCCACGGGGGTAGGATGAACACTGAAGCTTTCTTT. Amino acid sequence: CASSHGGRMNTEAFF. Full variable domain (outside the CDR3, taken from reference TRBV3-1 and TRBJ1-1): DTAVSQTPKYLVTQMGNDKSIKCEQNLGHDTMYWYKQDSKKFLKIMFSYNNKELIINETVPNRFSPKSPDKAHLNLHINSLELGDSAVYFCASSHGGRMNTEAFFGQGTRLTVV.

This chain joins TRBV11-2 and TRBJ2-5, with D hard to call. V was clipped by 0 bases and J by 2 bases, with 16 bases between them. CDR1 SGHAT and CDR2 FQNNGV come from the germline V gene. The CDR3 runs 17 residues. CDR3 bases: TGTGCCAGCAGCTTAGAATCCTGGGAAGGTGTGCAAGAGACCCAGTACTTC. Protein: CASSLESWEGVQETQYF.

This chain connects TRBV20-1 to TRBJ1-2; D is ambiguous. V lost 6 bases and J 3 bases, leaving 5 bases between the germline ends. Germline CDR1 DFQATT, CDR2 SNEGSKA (reference sequence). The CDR3 runs 10 residues. CDR3 amino acids: CSAEYYGYTF. Here the CDR3 DNA reads TGCAGTGCAGAGTACTATGGCTACACCTTC.

V usage is TRBV3-1 and J usage is TRBJ2-1; D is unresolved. Trimming removed 1 base at V and 5 bases at J, with 12 bases between. The CDR3 spans 15 residues. Germline CDR1 reads LGHDT; CDR2 reads YNNKEL (reference sequence). This CDR3 is CASSQGMRHNNEQFF. The CDR3 nucleotides are TGTGCCAGCAGCCAAGGCATGAGGCACAACAATGAGCAGTTCTTC.

J is TRBJ1-1 and V is TRBV5-1, with no clear D. The germline gives CDR1 SGHRS, CDR2 YFSETQ. V dropped 0 bases and J dropped 0 bases, with 6 bases sitting between them. The CDR3 length is 14 residues. The CDR3, as DNA: TGCGCCAGCAGCTTGGAAAGCATGAACACTGAAGCTTTCTTT. Residues: CASSLESMNTEAFF. Variable domain in full (rest from reference TRBV5-1 and TRBJ1-1): KAGVTQTPRYLIKTRGQQVTLSCSPISGHRSVSWYQQTPGQGLQFLFEYFSETQRNKGNFPGRFSGRQFSNSRSEMNVSTLELGDSALYLCASSLESMNTEAFFGQGTRLTVV.

The chain joins TRBV12-3 or TRBV12-4 to TRBJ1-1, with 8 positions matching TRBD1. The V and J ends lost 3 bases and 5 bases, in that order; junction bases with no gene match: 8. The CDR3 extends over 15 amino acids. The CDR3 DNA follows: TGTGCCAGCAGTTTGTTTCAGGGGGCGATGACTGAAGCTTTCTTT. As protein: CASSLFQGAMTEAFF.

This clonotype was seen only once. V gene TRBV4-1 combines with J gene TRBJ2-3; D uncertain. From germline, CDR1 is MGHRA and CDR2 YSYEKL. Trimming took off 1 base at V and 0 bases at J, with 11 bases between the two ends. The CDR3 extends over 16 amino acids. CDR3 coding DNA: TGCGCCAGCAGCCAAGGGTGGGGATCTAGCACAGATACGCAGTATTTT. The encoded protein is CASSQGWGSSTDTQYF.

V is TRBV30 and J is TRBJ1-5; TRBD1 agrees at 8 bases. Germline values: CDR1 GTSNPN, CDR2 SVGIG (reference sequence). The trim removed 3 bases at V and 6 bases at J, leaving 4 bases unmatched. This CDR3 is 13 amino acids long. The CDR3 DNA is TGTGCCTGGAGCTACACAGGGGGTCAGCCCCAGCATTTT. Encoded protein: CAWSYTGGQPQHF.

The chain is built from TRBV18 and TRBJ1-1, with D possibly TRBD1 on 5 matching bases. CDR1 is KGHSH and CDR2 is LQKENI in the germline V gene. V gave up 8 bases and J gave up 5 bases, with 12 bases separating them. The length of the CDR3 is 12 residues. The CDR3 is CASRPGSTEAFF. CDR3 coding DNA: TGTGCCAGCCGTCCAGGGAGTACTGAAGCTTTCTTT. Filled out from reference TRBV18 and TRBJ1-1, the complete variable domain reads NAGVMQNPRHLVRRRGQEARLRCSPMKGHSHVYWYRQLPEEGLKFMVYLQKENIIDESGMPKERFSAEFPKEGPSILRIQQVVRGDSAAYFCASRPGSTEAFFGQGTRLTVV.